Described below is a single T cell receptor beta chain sequence and its context. Its antigen is as yet unknown. With 60 Vbeta and 13 Jbeta primers, the PCR was carried out. TCRdb's copy holds only in-frame clones and misses some; the assay was immunoSEQ multiplex PCR. The sample lists about 170,000 clones, approximately 77% occurring once. This sample is part of a study of cytomegalovirus exposure and HLA in healthy donors. Regarding the study as a whole: In an earlier analysis, most TCR beta V segments were productive about 87% or about 30% of the time.

The receptor was isolated from a male donor in good health and CMV-seronegative. Sequencing input: PBMCs.

The CDR3 nucleotides read TGTGCCAGCAGTTCCCTCTTATCTGGAAACACCATATATTTT. Its protein product is CASSSLLSGNTIYF. The chain carries TRBV28 and TRBJ1-3; D is unresolved. Germline-derived CDR1 and CDR2 are MDHEN and SYDVKM. Trimming took 4 bases from V and 1 from J, leaving 8 bases between them. The CDR3 covers 14 residues.